This T cell receptor (beta chain) originates from a study of blood T cell repertoires in COVID-19. Study at large: Spain, Italy and the United States supplied samples that represented acute and convalescent COVID-19.

Only in-frame clones appear in the TCRdb table, and some are missing; sequencing was by immunoSEQ multiplex PCR. The sample records over 200,000 clones, approximately 90% being singletons. With V trimmed by 3 bases and J by 6 bases, 5 bases remained unmatched. The CDR3 is made up of 13 amino acids. Germline V gene sequence: CDR1 SQVTM, CDR2 ANQGSEA. J is TRBJ2-5 and V is TRBV29-1; 9 nucleotides line up with TRBD1. Sequencing was performed on peripheral blood. The TCR sequence derives from a man between 60 and 70 years old with COVID-19, enrolled during active disease. As DNA, the CDR3 is TGCAGCGTTGACCGGACAGGGGTGAAGACCCAGTACTTC. Translating it yields CSVDRTGVKTQYF.